The rows below give T cell receptor beta chains drawn from one sample of a study of CD4 T cells in relation to SARS-CoV-2 and coronaviruses. The antigens of these receptors remain unknown. Measured with immunoSEQ multiplex PCR; TCRdb has only the in-frame clones, and not every one. The table includes some 20,000 clones, roughly 80% detected once. Specimen: CD4+ T cells from PBMCs, cultured in vitro. The receptors derive from a human donor in good health. Each CDR3 is given with its conserved first and last residue. A D gene is named only where the DNA matches it firmly. Some rows have no size entry. The others give once, few or many, or a class for an expanded clone.

size: -; V: TRBV19; D: TRBD1; J: TRBJ1-1; DNA: TGTGCCAGTAGCAAGAGAAGACAGGGAACCACTGAAGCTTTCTTT; CDR3: CASSKRRQGTTEAFF
size: -; V: TRBV7-3; D: TRBD1; J: TRBJ2-3; DNA: TGTGCCAGCAGCCTAAAACAGGGGGCGCCGGATACGCAGTATTTT; CDR3: CASSLKQGAPDTQYF
size: -; V: TRBV6-4; D: -; J: TRBJ1-1; DNA: TGTGCCAGCAGTGAAGACATGAACACTGAAGCTTTCTTT; CDR3: CASSEDMNTEAFF
size: -; V: TRBV11-3; D: -; J: TRBJ2-5; DNA: TGTGCCAGCAGCTCATACGACCAAGAGACCCAGTACTTC; CDR3: CASSSYDQETQYF
size: -; V: TRBV28; D: TRBD2; J: TRBJ2-7; DNA: TGTGCCAGCGCCCCAGCGGGAGGCCGGTACGAGCAGTACTTC; CDR3: CASAPAGGRYEQYF
size: -; V: TRBV5-6; D: TRBD1; J: TRBJ2-7; DNA: TGTGCCAGCAGCCCGGAGCTCCGGGACAGGGACTACGAGCAGTACTTC; CDR3: CASSPELRDRDYEQYF
size: few; V: TRBV3-1/TRBV3-2; D: -; J: TRBJ1-1; DNA: TGTGCCAGCAGCCAAATGAACACTGAAGCTTTCTTT; CDR3: CASSQMNTEAFF
size: -; V: TRBV7-2; D: TRBD2; J: TRBJ2-7; DNA: TGTGCCAGCAGCTCGAGCGGGAGGTCCCACTACGAGCAGTACTTC; CDR3: CASSSSGRSHYEQYF
size: once; V: TRBV19; D: TRBD2; J: TRBJ2-1; DNA: TGTGCCAGTAGTATAGATTTACTTCCAGGACTAGCGGGAGAGCGAAATGAGCAGTTCTTC; CDR3: CASSIDLLPGLAGERNEQFF
size: -; V: TRBV5-1; D: -; J: TRBJ2-1; DNA: TGCGCCAGCAGCCCTCGGGACGGTGACAATGAGCAGTTCTTC; CDR3: CASSPRDGDNEQFF
size: -; V: TRBV10-3; D: -; J: TRBJ2-7; DNA: TGTGCCATCAGTGACAGGGCTTCCTCCTACGAGCAGTACTTC; CDR3: CAISDRASSYEQYF
size: -; V: TRBV29-1; D: TRBD2; J: TRBJ2-7; DNA: TGCAGCGTGGCAGGACTAGGGAACGGGGACGAGCAGTACTTC; CDR3: CSVAGLGNGDEQYF
size: -; V: TRBV3-1/TRBV3-2; D: -; J: TRBJ2-3; DNA: TGTGCCAGCAGCCCCTTCTCCAAGGTAGATACGCAGTATTTT; CDR3: CASSPFSKVDTQYF
size: -; V: TRBV2; D: TRBD2; J: TRBJ2-1; DNA: TGTGCCAGCAGTGAACCGGGAGGGCATAATGAGCAGTTCTTC; CDR3: CASSEPGGHNEQFF
size: -; V: TRBV5-1; D: -; J: TRBJ2-3; DNA: TGCGCCAGCAGCCCCAGGGCAGATACGCAGTATTTT; CDR3: CASSPRADTQYF
size: once; V: TRBV3-1/TRBV3-2; D: TRBD1; J: TRBJ2-6; DNA: TGTGCCAGCAGCCGACACAGGGGAAGCGCCAACGTCCTGACTTTC; CDR3: CASSRHRGSANVLTF
size: -; V: TRBV5-1; D: -; J: TRBJ1-1; DNA: TGCGCCAGCAGCTTGGAGACTGGGGGGTGGGCCACTGAAGCTTTCTTT; CDR3: CASSLETGGWATEAFF